This T cell receptor (beta chain) came from a study of CD8 T cells in Susac syndrome. Study-wide findings and caveats: Acknowledgment was made by the study that its TCR sequencing and HLA analysis involved a relatively small number of individuals.

RNA in amounts of 0.5 to 1 ug was reverse transcribed with random hexamers. The method of amplification for TCR beta CDR3 was immunoSEQ multiplex PCR, covering 54 Vbeta and 13 Jbeta. In TCRdb, the immunoSEQ multiplex PCR reads were re-called with MiXCR into one record per CDR3 protein. Counted here are around 180,000 distinct CDR3 sequences, approximately 95% occurring once; the ten biggest clones make up about 0.16%. The T cells that were sequenced for TCR beta were CD8+ and CD4+ cells from blood. V lost 0 bases to trimming and J lost 2 bases; unmatched junction nucleotides: 0. This CDR3 contains 15 residues. Germline lookup yields CDR1 SGHNT and CDR2 YYREEE (reference sequence). Concerning this clonotype itself: Its antigen is still unknown.

This sequence was found in a human donor with multiple sclerosis. The specimen sequenced was CD8+ T cells from PBMCs. The V gene is TRBV5-4, the J gene TRBJ1-1; 11 nucleotides match TRBD1. CDR3: CASSLGTGGNTEAFF. The CDR3 DNA sequence: TGTGCCAGCAGCTTGGGGACAGGGGGCAACACTGAAGCTTTCTTT.